These 21 T cell receptor beta chains came from one sample sequenced in a study of glioma-infiltrating T cells after dendritic cell vaccination. The method was immunoSEQ multiplex PCR; TCRdb's version includes in-frame clones alone and lacks a portion of them. The table records around 73,000 clones, roughly four fifths of them present only once. The sequencing used blood, collected before dendritic cell vaccination. All receptors come from a human donor with glioblastoma.

V usage is TRBV7-6 and J usage is TRBJ1-2; D is unclear. The germline V gene has CDR1 SGHVS and CDR2 FNYEAQ. The CDR3 consists of 13 residues. V was pared by 1 base and J by 3 bases, with 6 bases between. As DNA, the CDR3 is TGTGCCAGCAGCTTAGAGGGAGACTATGGCTACACCTTC. This codes for CASSLEGDYGYTF.

The rearrangement joins TRBV2 to TRBJ2-5; a possible D gene is TRBD1 (5 bases). The better agreement between TRBJ2-7 and the DNA end casts doubt on the J call. Germline V gives CDR1 SNHLY, CDR2 FYNNEI. This CDR3 has 12 residues. The DNA of the CDR3 is TGTGCCAGCATACGACAGAACTACGAGCAGTACTTC. The encoded protein is CASIRQNYEQYF.

The CDR3 loop reads CASSLLAGGTSTDTQYF. The CDR3 region has the DNA TGTGCCAGCAGCCTTCTAGCGGGAGGGACTAGCACAGATACGCAGTATTTT. The gene calls are TRBV9 and TRBJ2-3, with TRBD2 identical over 12 bases. The CDR3 runs 17 residues. Germline CDR1 is SGDLS and CDR2 is YYNGEE. The V and J ends lost 4 bases and 0 bases, in that order; junction bases with no gene match: 6.

This chain joins TRBV6-1 and TRBJ2-7; the match to TRBD1 covers 10 bases. CDR1 and CDR2 from the germline V gene are MNHNS and SASEGT. The CDR3 has 15 amino acids. V lost 8 bases, J lost 1 base, and 8 bases stayed unmatched. CDR3 residues: CASRRDRGQSYEQYV. DNA of the CDR3: TGTGCCAGCCGCCGGGACAGGGGCCAGTCCTACGAGCAGTACGTC.

With respect to this clone: Additional DNA sequences in this sample encode the identical CDR3. V usage is TRBV18 and J usage is TRBJ2-2, with unresolved D. The CDR3 covers 13 residues. CDR1 is KGHSH and CDR2 is LQKENI in the germline V gene. V shed 6 bases and J shed 5 bases, with 10 bases lying between them. The DNA of the CDR3 is TGTGCCAGCTCCCCAACTTCTACCGGGGAGCTGTTTTTT. Encoded protein: CASSPTSTGELFF.

The chain links TRBV6-5 to TRBJ1-6, with TRBD1 matching over 8 bases. The CDR3 consists of 15 residues. V gave up 5 bases and J gave up 10 bases; unmatched junction bases: 10. Germline CDR1 and CDR2: MNHEY and SVGAGI. The CDR3 reads CASSKGQGAGSPLHF. CDR3 nucleotides: TGTGCCAGCAGTAAAGGGCAGGGGGCTGGATCACCCCTCCACTTT.

The V and J genes are TRBV6-6 and TRBJ1-2; D unresolved. Germline assignment: CDR1 MNHNY and CDR2 SVGAGI (reference sequence). This CDR3 comprises 12 residues. The V end lost 3 bases, the J end lost 3 bases, and 5 bases lay between the germline ends. The CDR3 region has the DNA TGTGCCAGCAGTTATGACTACTATGGCTACACCTTC. Amino acids: CASSYDYYGYTF.

This clone was observed a handful of times. V gene TRBV10-3 combines with J gene TRBJ1-1, with no clear D. In germline, CDR1 is ENHRY, CDR2 SYGVKD. The CDR3 is 15 residues long. V was trimmed by 7 bases and J by 1 base, leaving 16 bases between them. The CDR3 reads CAITKGRKENTEAFF. The CDR3 nucleotides read TGTGCCATCACCAAAGGGAGGAAAGAGAACACTGAAGCTTTCTTT.

Note on this clone: Sequence at one end of the junction differs from germline and may be a read error. CDR3 DNA sequence: TGTGCCAGCGGCTTGGGGGACAGGCCTAGCTGGGGCTACACCTTC. This codes for CASGLGDRPSWGYTF. The chain employs TRBV7-9 and TRBJ1-2; the match to TRBD1 covers 8 bases. CDR1 and CDR2 (germline): SEHNR, FQNEAQ (reference sequence). The CDR3 consists of 15 residues.

The rearrangement joins TRBV5-4 to TRBJ2-1; 10 positions match TRBD2. V lost 1 base and J lost 9; bases outside the gene matches: 10. Germline assignment: CDR1 SGHNT and CDR2 YYREEE (reference sequence). The CDR3 consists of 16 residues. CDR3 coding DNA: TGTGCCAGCAGCTTGTTAGCGGGAGGTCAGGGGGTTGAGCAGTTCTTC. It is translated as CASSLLAGGQGVEQFF.

The rearrangement joins TRBV4-1 to TRBJ2-1; 7 positions agree with TRBD2. CDR1 and CDR2 (germline): MGHRA, YSYEKL. Germline trimming cut 3 bases from V and 4 bases from J; bases unmatched to any gene: 9. The length of the CDR3 is 16 residues. CDR3 sequence reads: CASSQEVGGGYNEQFF. The CDR3 DNA reads TGCGCCAGCAGCCAGGAGGTTGGGGGGGGTTACAATGAGCAGTTCTTC.

J is TRBJ2-5 and V is TRBV11-3; D is possibly TRBD2 (7 bases). V shed 5 bases and J shed 7 bases, with 11 bases lying between them. This CDR3 contains 12 residues. Per the germline V gene, CDR1 is SGHNT and CDR2 is YENEEA. DNA of the CDR3: TGTGCCAGCAGCAGAGGGGGGGGGACCCAGTACTTC. Translation gives CASSRGGGTQYF.

This chain uses TRBV7-8 with TRBJ1-2, with D unresolved. From germline, CDR1 is SGHVS and CDR2 FQNEAQ. The V gene lost 5 bases and the J gene lost 4 bases, with 14 bases spanning the gap. This CDR3 contains 14 residues. CDR3 nucleotide sequence: TGTGCCAGCAGCCGCTCAATTGAGGTCTATGGCTACACCTTC. Translating it yields CASSRSIEVYGYTF.

This chain connects TRBV7-2 to TRBJ2-1; TRBD1 matches 8 bases. The length of the CDR3 is 14 residues. V lost 1 base, J lost 4 bases, and 0 bases stayed unmatched. Germline CDR1 SGHTA, CDR2 FQGNSA. The DNA of the CDR3 is TGTGCCAGCAGCTTAGACAGGGGGTACAATGAGCAGTTCTTC. It is translated as CASSLDRGYNEQFF.

The chain joins TRBV11-1 to TRBJ1-1, with 8 bases fitting TRBD1. The CDR3 covers 13 residues. CDR1 is SGHAT, CDR2 FQDESV, per germline (reference sequence). The V segment lost 5 bases and the J segment 3 bases; nucleotides outside the gene matches: 2. CDR3 sequence: CASSVGQDTEAFF. For the CDR3, the DNA is TGTGCCAGCAGCGTGGGACAGGACACTGAAGCTTTCTTT.

V and J are TRBV10-1 and TRBJ2-5, with D perhaps matching TRBD1 (5 bases). There are 14 residues in the CDR3. The germline CDR1 and CDR2 sequences are WNHNN and SYGVQD (reference sequence). V lost 5 bases, J lost 3 bases, and 13 bases lay in between. In DNA form, the CDR3 reads TGCGCCAGCAGTCGACCTAGACAGAAAGAGACCCAGTACTTC. Translated, it gives CASSRPRQKETQYF.

CDR3 residues: CASSPPQGYGYTF. CDR3 sequence (DNA): TGTGCCAGCTCACCACCGCAGGGTTATGGCTACACCTTC. V gene TRBV18 combines with J gene TRBJ1-2; D might be TRBD1 (5 bases). The CDR3 extends over 13 amino acids. The germline V gene encodes CDR1 KGHSH and CDR2 LQKENI. V was trimmed by 0 bases and J by 5 bases, leaving 7 bases between them.

J is TRBJ2-4 and V is TRBV14; unclear D gene. Germline V gene lookup returns CDR1 SGHDN and CDR2 FVKESK. The CDR3 consists of 16 residues. V lost 0 bases and J lost 0, with 9 bases in between. The CDR3 is CASSQDLSVAKNIQYF. The CDR3 region has the DNA TGTGCCAGCAGCCAAGATCTCTCAGTAGCCAAAAACATTCAGTACTTC.

The chain is built from TRBV5-4 and TRBJ2-1, with 7 bases that match TRBD1. The trim removed 5 bases at V and 3 bases at J, leaving 8 bases unmatched. CDR3 length: 15 amino acids. From germline, CDR1 is SGHNT and CDR2 YYREEE (reference sequence). The CDR3 DNA reads as TGTGCCAGCAGGCGGACCGGGACAGTCTACAATGAGCAGTTCTTC. It translates to CASRRTGTVYNEQFF.

The V gene is TRBV6-1, the J gene TRBJ2-7; 10 bases line up with TRBD2. Germline assignment: CDR1 MNHNS and CDR2 SASEGT. The CDR3 is 14 amino acids. Trimming at V came to 6 bases and at J to 4 bases, leaving 6 bases not matched to a gene. The CDR3 protein is CASSRDSGRYEQYV. CDR3 coding DNA: TGTGCCAGCAGCCGAGATAGCGGGAGGTACGAGCAGTACGTC.

In its sample, this clone was seen a few times. CDR3 loop: CASSLAYQGANTGELFF. The DNA for the CDR3 is TGTGCCAGCAGCTTAGCTTACCAGGGTGCGAACACCGGGGAGCTGTTTTTT. The rearrangement uses TRBV7-6 and TRBJ2-2; D might be TRBD1 (5 bases). V was pared by 0 bases and J by 0 bases, with 11 bases between. The CDR3 covers 17 residues. Germline CDR1 is SGHVS and CDR2 is FNYEAQ.